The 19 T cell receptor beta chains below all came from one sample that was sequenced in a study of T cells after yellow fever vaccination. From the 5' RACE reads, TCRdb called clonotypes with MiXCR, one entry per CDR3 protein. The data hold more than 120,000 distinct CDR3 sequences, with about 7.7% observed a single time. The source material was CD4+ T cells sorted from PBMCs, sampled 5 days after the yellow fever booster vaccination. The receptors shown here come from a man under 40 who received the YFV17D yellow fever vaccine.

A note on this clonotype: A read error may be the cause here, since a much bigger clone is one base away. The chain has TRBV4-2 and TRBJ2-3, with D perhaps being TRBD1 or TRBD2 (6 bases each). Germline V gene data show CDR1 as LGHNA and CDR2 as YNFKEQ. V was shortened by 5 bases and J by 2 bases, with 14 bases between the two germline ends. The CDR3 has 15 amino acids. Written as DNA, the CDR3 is TGTGCCAGCAGCTCAGCGAGGGGGGACACAGATACGCAGTATTTT. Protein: CASSSARGDTDTQYF.

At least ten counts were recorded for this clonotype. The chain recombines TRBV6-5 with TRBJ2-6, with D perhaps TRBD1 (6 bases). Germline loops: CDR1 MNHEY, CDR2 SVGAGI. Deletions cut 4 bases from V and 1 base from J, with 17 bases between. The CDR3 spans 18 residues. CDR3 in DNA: TGTGCCAGCAGTTCTACCGGGACACCATATTCTGGGGCCAACGTCCTGACTTTC. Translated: CASSSTGTPYSGANVLTF.

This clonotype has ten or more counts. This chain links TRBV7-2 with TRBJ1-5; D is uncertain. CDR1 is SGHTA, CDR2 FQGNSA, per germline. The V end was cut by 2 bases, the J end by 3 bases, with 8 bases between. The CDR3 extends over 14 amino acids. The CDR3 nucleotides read TGTGCCAGCAGCTTATCCCAAGCCAATCAGCCCCAGCATTTT. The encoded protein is CASSLSQANQPQHF.

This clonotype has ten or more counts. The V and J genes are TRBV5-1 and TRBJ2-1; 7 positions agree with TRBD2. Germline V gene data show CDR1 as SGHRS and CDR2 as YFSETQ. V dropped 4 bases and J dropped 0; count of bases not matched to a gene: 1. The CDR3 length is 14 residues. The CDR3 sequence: CASSRTSSYNEQFF. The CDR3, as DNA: TGCGCCAGCAGCAGGACTAGCTCCTACAATGAGCAGTTCTTC. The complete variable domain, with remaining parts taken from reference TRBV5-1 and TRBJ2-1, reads KAGVTQTPRYLIKTRGQQVTLSCSPISGHRSVSWYQQTPGQGLQFLFEYFSETQRNKGNFPGRFSGRQFSNSRSEMNVSTLELGDSALYLCASSRTSSYNEQFFGPGTRLTVL.

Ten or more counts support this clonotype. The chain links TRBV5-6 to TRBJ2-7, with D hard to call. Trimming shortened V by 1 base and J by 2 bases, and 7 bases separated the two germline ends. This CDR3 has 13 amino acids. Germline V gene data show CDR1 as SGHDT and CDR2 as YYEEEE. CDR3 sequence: CASSLYSTYEQYF. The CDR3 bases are TGTGCCAGCAGCTTGTACAGCACCTACGAGCAGTACTTC. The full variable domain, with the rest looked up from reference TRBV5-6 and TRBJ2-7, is DAGVTQSPTHLIKTRGQQVTLRCSPKSGHDTVSWYQQALGQGPQFIFQYYEEEERQRGNFPDRFSGHQFPNYSSELNVNALLLGDSALYLCASSLYSTYEQYFGPGTRLTVT.

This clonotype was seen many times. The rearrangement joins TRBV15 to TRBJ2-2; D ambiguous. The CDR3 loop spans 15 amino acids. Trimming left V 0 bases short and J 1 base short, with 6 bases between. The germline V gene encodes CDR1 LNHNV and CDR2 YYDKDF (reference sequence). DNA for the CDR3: TGTGCCACCAGCAGAGAGGTACAGAACACCGGGGAGCTGTTTTTT. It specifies CATSREVQNTGELFF. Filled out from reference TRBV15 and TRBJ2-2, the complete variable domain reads DAMVIQNPRYQVTQFGKPVTLSCSQTLNHNVMYWYQQKSSQAPKLLFHYYDKDFNNEADTPDNFQSRRPNTSFCFLDIRSPGLGDTAMYLCATSREVQNTGELFFGEGSRLTVL.

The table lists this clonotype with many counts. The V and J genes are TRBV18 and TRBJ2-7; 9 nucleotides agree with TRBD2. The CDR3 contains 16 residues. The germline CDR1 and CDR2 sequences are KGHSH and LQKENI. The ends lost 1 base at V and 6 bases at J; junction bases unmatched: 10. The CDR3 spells CASSPLTSGVGSEQYF. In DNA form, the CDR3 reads TGTGCCAGCTCACCACTGACTAGCGGAGTGGGGAGCGAGCAGTACTTC.

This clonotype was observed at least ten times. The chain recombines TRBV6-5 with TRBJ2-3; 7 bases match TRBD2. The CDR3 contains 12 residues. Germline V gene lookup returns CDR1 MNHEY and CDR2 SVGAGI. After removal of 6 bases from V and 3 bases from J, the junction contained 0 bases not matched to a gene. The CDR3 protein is CASRGGTDTQYF. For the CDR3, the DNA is TGTGCCAGCAGGGGGGGGACAGATACGCAGTATTTT.

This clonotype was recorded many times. The CDR3 loop reads CASSSPGTSARSSYEQYF. The CDR3 region has the DNA TGCGCCAGCAGTTCCCCCGGGACTAGCGCCCGGAGCTCCTACGAGCAGTACTTC. V usage is TRBV5-1 and J usage is TRBJ2-7, with 10 bases matching TRBD2. There are 18 residues in the CDR3. J lost 0 bases, V lost 5 bases, and 14 bases had no gene match. CDR1 and CDR2 from the germline V gene are SGHRS and YFSETQ.

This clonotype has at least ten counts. In DNA, the CDR3 is TGTGCCAGCAGCTTGCAGGGCCTGTTGGCTGAAGCTTTCTTT. Protein sequence: CASSLQGLLAEAFF. This rearrangement joins TRBV5-4 to TRBJ1-1; tentatively, D is TRBD1 (5 bases). CDR1 is SGHNT and CDR2 is YYREEE in the germline V gene (reference sequence). CDR3 length: 14 residues. V lost 1 base, J lost 6 bases, and 13 bases lay in between.

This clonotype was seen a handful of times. In DNA, the CDR3 is TGTGCCAGCAGCTCGACAGGGACTACCTCGGGAGGCTACACCTTC. It yields the protein CASSSTGTTSGGYTF. The chain is built from TRBV7-2 and TRBJ1-2, with TRBD1 identical over 7 bases. The CDR3 consists of 15 residues. Germline CDR1 is SGHTA and CDR2 is FQGNSA. Trimming took 4 bases from V and 8 from J; bases not matched to a gene: 13. The variable domain in full, with the rest retrieved from reference TRBV7-2 and TRBJ1-2, is GAGVSQSPSNKVTEKGKDVELRCDPISGHTALYWYRQSLGQGLEFLIYFQGNSAPDKSGLPSDRFSAERTGGSVSTLTIQRTQQEDSAVYLCASSSTGTTSGGYTFGSGTRLTVV.

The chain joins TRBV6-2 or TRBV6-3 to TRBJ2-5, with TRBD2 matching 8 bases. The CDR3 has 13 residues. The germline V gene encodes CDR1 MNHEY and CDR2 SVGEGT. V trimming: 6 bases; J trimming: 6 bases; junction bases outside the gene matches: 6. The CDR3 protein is CASSQSGSQTQYF. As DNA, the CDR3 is TGTGCCAGCAGCCAAAGCGGGAGCCAGACCCAGTACTTC.

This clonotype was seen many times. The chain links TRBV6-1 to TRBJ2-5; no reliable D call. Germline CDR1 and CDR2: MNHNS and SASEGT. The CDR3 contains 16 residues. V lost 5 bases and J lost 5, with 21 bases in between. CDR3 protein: CASSPKFGLKGETQYF. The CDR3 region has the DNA TGTGCCAGCAGTCCCAAGTTCGGCCTAAAAGGGGAGACCCAGTACTTC.

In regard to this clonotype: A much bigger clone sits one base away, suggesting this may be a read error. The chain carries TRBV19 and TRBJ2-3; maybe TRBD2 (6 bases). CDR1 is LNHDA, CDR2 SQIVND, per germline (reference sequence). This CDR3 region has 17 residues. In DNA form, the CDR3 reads TGTGCCACTAGTATAGATGGACCGGGACTCAACTTAGATACGCAGTATTTT. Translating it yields CATSIDGPGLNLDTQYF. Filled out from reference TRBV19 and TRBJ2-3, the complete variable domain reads DGGITQSPKYLFRKEGQNVTLSCEQNLNHDAMYWYRQDPGQGLRLIYYSQIVNDFQKGDIAEGYSVSREKKESFPLTVTSAQKNPTAFYLCATSIDGPGLNLDTQYFGPGTRLTVL.

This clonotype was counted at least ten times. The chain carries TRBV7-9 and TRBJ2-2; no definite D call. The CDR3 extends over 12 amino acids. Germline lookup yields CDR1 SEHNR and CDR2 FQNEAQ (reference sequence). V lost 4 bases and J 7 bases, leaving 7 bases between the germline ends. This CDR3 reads CASSYYGGELFF. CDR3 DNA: TGTGCCAGCAGCTATTACGGCGGGGAGCTGTTTTTT.

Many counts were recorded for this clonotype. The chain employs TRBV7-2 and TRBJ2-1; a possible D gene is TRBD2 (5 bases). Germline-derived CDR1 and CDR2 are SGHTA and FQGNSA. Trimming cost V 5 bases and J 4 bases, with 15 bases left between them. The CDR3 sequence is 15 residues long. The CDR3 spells CASSPRGGRYNEQFF. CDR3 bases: TGTGCCAGCAGCCCCCGGGGTGGGCGGTACAATGAGCAGTTCTTC.

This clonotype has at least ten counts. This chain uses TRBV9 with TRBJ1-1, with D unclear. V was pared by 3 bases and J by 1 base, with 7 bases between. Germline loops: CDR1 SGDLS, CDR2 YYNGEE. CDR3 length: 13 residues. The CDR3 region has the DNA TGTGCCAGCAGCGCCCACACGAACACTGAAGCTTTCTTT. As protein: CASSAHTNTEAFF.

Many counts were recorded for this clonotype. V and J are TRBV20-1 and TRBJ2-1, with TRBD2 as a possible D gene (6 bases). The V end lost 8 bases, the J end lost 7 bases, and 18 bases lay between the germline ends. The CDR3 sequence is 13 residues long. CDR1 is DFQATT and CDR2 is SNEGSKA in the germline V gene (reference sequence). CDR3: CSNTRGIKNEQFF. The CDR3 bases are TGCAGTAACACCCGCGGGATAAAAAATGAGCAGTTCTTC.

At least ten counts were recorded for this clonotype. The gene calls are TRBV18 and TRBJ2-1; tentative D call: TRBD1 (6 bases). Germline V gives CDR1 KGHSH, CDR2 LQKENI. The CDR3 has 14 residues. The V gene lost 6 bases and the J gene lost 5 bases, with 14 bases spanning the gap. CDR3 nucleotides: TGTGCCAGCTCCGACTACAGGGATGACAATGAGCAGTTCTTC. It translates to CASSDYRDDNEQFF.